The TCR beta chain described here comes from a study of CD8+ T cells in alopecia areata. Study-level information: Twice daily, treated patients received 5 to 10 mg of oral tofacitinib.

cDNA prepared by RNA extraction and subsequent reverse transcription served as the template for sequencing. Assay: immunoSEQ multiplex PCR; the TCRdb copy retains only in-frame clones and omits some. The table lists over 200,000 clones, approximately 52% of them singletons. PBMCs were stained for CD3, CD4 and CD8, and CD4+ and CD8+ T cells were sorted. This clone has a single count. This clonotype was obtained from a human donor with alopecia areata. The starting material was CD4+ T cells sorted from blood, obtained at week 0.

The CDR3 DNA sequence: TGTGCCAGCAGCTTAGGGGGAATGCAGTATTTT. Translated: CASSLGGMQYF. This chain links TRBV11-2 with TRBJ2-3; D is undetermined. The CDR3 contains 11 residues. V gave up 1 base and J gave up 11 bases, with 7 bases separating them. Germline CDR1 reads SGHAT; CDR2 reads FQNNGV. Combining the CDR3 with reference TRBV11-2 and TRBJ2-3 gives the whole variable domain EAGVAQSPRYKIIEKRQSVAFWCNPISGHATLYWYQQILGQGPKLLIQFQNNGVVDDSQLPKDRFSAERLKGVDSTLKIQPAKLEDSAVYLCASSLGGMQYFGPGTRLTVL.